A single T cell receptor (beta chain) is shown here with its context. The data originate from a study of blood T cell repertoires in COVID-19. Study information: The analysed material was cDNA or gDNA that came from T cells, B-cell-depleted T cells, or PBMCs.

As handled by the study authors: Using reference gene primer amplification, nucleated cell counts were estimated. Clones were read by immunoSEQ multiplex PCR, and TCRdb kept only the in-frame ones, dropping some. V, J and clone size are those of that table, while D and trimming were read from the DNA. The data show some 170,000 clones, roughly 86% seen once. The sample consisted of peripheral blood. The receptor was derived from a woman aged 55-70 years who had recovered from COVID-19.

This chain's CDR3 is CASSRTGGSGNTIYF. CDR3 bases: TGCGCCAGCAGCCGGACAGGGGGCTCTGGAAACACCATATATTTT. The rearrangement uses TRBV4-3 and TRBJ1-3; the match to TRBD1 covers 10 bases. The CDR3 is 15 amino acids. The V and J ends lost 4 bases and 0 bases, in that order; junction bases with no gene match: 0. CDR1 is LGHNA, CDR2 YSLEER, per germline.